This TCR beta chain originates from a study of response to subunit inactivated influenza vaccine. Whole-study findings and limits: Each seasonal influenza vaccination, the authors suggested, recruits few new T cells.

One entry per CDR3 protein, called by TCRdb with MiXCR from the RT-PCR reads. The top ten clones hold 11% of a sample with 610,000 or so distinct CDR3 sequences, 14% of them seen once. The table lists this clonotype with a few counts. Its antigen is undetermined. The CDR3 is made up of 16 amino acids. V was shortened by 3 bases and J by 6 bases, with 15 bases between the two germline ends. The clonotype was recovered from a man over 45 who received an inactivated influenza vaccine. The V gene is TRBV12-3 or TRBV12-4, the J gene TRBJ1-6; D perhaps matches TRBD1 (5 bases). The specimen was PBMCs from blood, collected less than 13 days after vaccination. The CDR3, as DNA: TGTGCCAGCAGTTTTGGTCCCTCGGGGGGTAATTCACCCCTCCACTTT. It specifies CASSFGPSGGNSPLHF.